This T cell receptor beta chain was sequenced for a study of cytomegalovirus exposure and HLA in healthy donors. Primers for the PCR totalled 60 Vbeta and 13 Jbeta. Data came from immunoSEQ multiplex PCR; TCRdb stores just in-frame clones and leaves some out. Seen here are 95,000 to 150,000 clones, approximately 78% observed once, and the top ten hold approximately 8.2%. Remarks on this clone: Its target is unknown.

The CDR3 is 13 amino acids. Germline CDR1 reads SGHTS; CDR2 reads YDEGEE. Trimming pared 4 bases from V and 10 bases from J, leaving 17 bases between. Study-level findings and limits: Most subjects' HLA-A and HLA-B alleles were reportedly predicted from TCR beta sequences. Later analysis reportedly placed an Asian-associated ancestry cluster below the roughly 690-donor mean in N-insertions. Certain sequence variants were highly shared and formed a cluster, and this cluster was likely a sequencing artifact.

This chain connects TRBV5-8 to TRBJ1-1, with D possibly matching TRBD1 (6 bases). Sequencing was carried out using PBMCs. This TCR derives from a woman aged 40 to 50 in good health and CMV-seropositive. In nucleotides, the CDR3 is TGTGCCAGCAGCCACGATGCGGGGGCTGGAGCTTTCTTT. The encoded protein is CASSHDAGAGAFF.